What follows are 32 T cell receptor beta chains derived from one specimen sequenced in a study of blood T cell repertoires in COVID-19. TCRdb's table, derived via immunoSEQ multiplex PCR, lists solely in-frame clones and lacks some. Here the sample spans 250,000 to 350,000 clones, 70% to 85% being singletons. Sequencing was carried out using peripheral blood. Receptor source: a human donor with COVID-19, enrolled during active disease. The donor label of this sample is uncertain.

The J gene is TRBJ2-7, the V gene TRBV5-6; D is possibly TRBD2 (6 bases). CDR1 and CDR2 from the germline V gene are SGHDT and YYEEEE. The CDR3 has 17 residues. Trimming left V 2 bases short and J 0 bases short, with 18 bases between. The CDR3 reads CASSFGLAEVSSYEQYF. As DNA, the CDR3 is TGTGCCAGCAGCTTCGGGTTAGCGGAGGTAAGCTCCTACGAGCAGTACTTC.

In its sample, this clone was seen many times. The V gene is TRBV7-8, the J gene TRBJ1-2; 7 bases are a match to TRBD1. CDR3 length: 14 residues. CDR1 and CDR2 from the germline V gene are SGHVS and FQNEAQ. V lost 5 bases and J lost 8; bases outside the gene matches: 11. Written as DNA, the CDR3 is TGTGCCAGCAGCCTAGGGCGGTACAGGGGCGGCTACACCTTC. Translation gives CASSLGRYRGGYTF.

The count of this clone is one. The genes are TRBV28 and TRBJ2-5; tentatively, D is TRBD1 (6 bases). V was shortened by 8 bases and J by 4 bases, with 17 bases between the two germline ends. The CDR3 covers 14 residues. Germline V gene sequence: CDR1 MDHEN, CDR2 SYDVKM. The CDR3 protein is CASAIRRGSETQYF. In nucleotides, the CDR3 is TGTGCCAGCGCCATCCGCAGGGGATCAGAGACCCAGTACTTC.

The rearrangement joins TRBV30 to TRBJ2-1; tentatively, D is TRBD1 (6 bases). V lost 3 bases, J lost 6 bases, and 15 bases lay in between. The CDR3 loop spans 14 amino acids. Germline CDR1 reads GTSNPN; CDR2 reads SVGIG (reference sequence). The CDR3: CAWSKQGLANEQFF. In DNA, the CDR3 is TGTGCCTGGAGCAAACAGGGTTTAGCCAATGAGCAGTTCTTC.

CDR3 nucleotides: TGTGCCAGCAGCTCGATAGCGGGTTCCTACAATGAGCAGTTCTTC. Translated, it gives CASSSIAGSYNEQFF. The J gene is TRBJ2-1, the V gene TRBV11-2, with TRBD2 identical over 7 bases. The CDR3 is 15 residues long. Germline loops: CDR1 SGHAT, CDR2 FQNNGV. Trimming cost V 4 bases and J 1 base; bases outside gene matches: 4.

The rearrangement uses TRBV10-1 and TRBJ2-5; TRBD2 is a possible D gene (5 bases). In germline, CDR1 is WNHNN, CDR2 SYGVQD (reference sequence). Trimming shortened V by 11 bases and J by 4 bases, and 14 bases separated the two germline ends. CDR3 size: 12 residues. As DNA, the CDR3 is TGCGCCCACCCCTTTGGAGGAGAGACCCAGTACTTC. This translates into CAHPFGGETQYF.

This clone has just a few counts. This chain uses TRBV28 with TRBJ1-3, with a possible D match to TRBD1 (6 bases). V shed 4 bases and J shed 0 bases, with 10 bases lying between them. The CDR3 length is 15 residues. The germline V gene has CDR1 MDHEN and CDR2 SYDVKM. CDR3 protein: CASSSPGASGNTIYF. The CDR3, as DNA: TGTGCCAGCAGTTCGCCAGGGGCCTCTGGAAACACCATATATTTT.

This chain uses TRBV28 with TRBJ1-2, with D tentatively TRBD1 (6 bases). The V end lost 6 bases, the J end lost 2 bases, and 16 bases lay between the germline ends. Looked up from germline, CDR1 is MDHEN and CDR2 is SYDVKM. The CDR3 runs 15 residues. Written as DNA, the CDR3 is TGTGCCAGCAGCTCCCGGTACGGACAGAACTATGGCTACACCTTC. This translates into CASSSRYGQNYGYTF.

V usage is TRBV3-1 (or the pseudogene TRBV3-2) and J usage is TRBJ1-1, with 8 bases lining up with TRBD1. V lost 5 bases, J lost 10 bases, and 12 bases stayed unmatched. The length of the CDR3 is 14 residues. Germline V gene sequence: CDR1 LGHDT, CDR2 YNNKEL (reference sequence). CDR3 DNA: TGTGCCAGCAGCTCGGGACAGGCCCAACGACGAGCTTTCTTT. It translates to CASSSGQAQRRAFF.

Comments on this clone: Compared with germline, one end of the junction differs, possibly owing to a read error. J is TRBJ1-2 and V is TRBV6-6; 12 nucleotides align to TRBD1. This CDR3 is built from 14 residues. The germline gives CDR1 MNHNY, CDR2 SVGAGI (reference sequence). CDR3 nucleotide sequence: TGTGCCAGCAGCCGGGACAGGGGGCCCTATAGCTACACCTTC. This codes for CASSRDRGPYSYTF.

The chain has TRBV14 and TRBJ2-7, with 9 bases matching TRBD1. The CDR3 loop spans 17 amino acids. Losses at the gene ends were 4 bases for V and 1 base for J; bases not matched to a gene: 11. CDR1 is SGHDN, CDR2 FVKESK, per germline. CDR3 in amino acids: CASSPVTPGQGSYEQYF. The CDR3 coding sequence is TGTGCCAGCAGCCCAGTGACTCCGGGACAGGGATCCTACGAGCAGTACTTC.

This clone has a single count. This sequence joins TRBV28 and TRBJ1-3; a weak D match, TRBD1 (6 bases). There are 13 residues in the CDR3. Germline values: CDR1 MDHEN, CDR2 SYDVKM. V was pared by 3 bases and J by 4 bases, with 7 bases between. The CDR3 region is CASSLGTGNTIYF. The CDR3 coding sequence is TGTGCCAGCAGTTTGGGGACAGGAAACACCATATATTTT. Filled out from reference TRBV28 and TRBJ1-3, the complete variable domain reads DVKVTQSSRYLVKRTGEKVFLECVQDMDHENMFWYRQDPGLGLRLIYFSYDVKMKEKGDIPEGYSVSREKKERFSLILESASTNQTSMYLCASSLGTGNTIYFGEGSWLTVV.

CDR3 region: CASSSGTGVNQPQHF. For the CDR3, the DNA is TGTGCCAGCAGTTCCGGGACAGGGGTCAATCAGCCCCAGCATTTT. V and J are TRBV6-5 and TRBJ1-5, with 10 nucleotides matching TRBD1. This CDR3 comprises 15 residues. Trimming cost V 4 bases and J 3 bases; bases outside gene matches: 3. Germline lookup yields CDR1 MNHEY and CDR2 SVGAGI.

The chain has TRBV3-1 (or the pseudogene TRBV3-2) and TRBJ1-2, with D perhaps TRBD1 (6 bases). The ends were cut back, 5 bases at V and 8 bases at J, with 21 bases in the middle. Germline CDR1 and CDR2: LGHDT and YNNKEL (reference sequence). The CDR3 spans 15 residues. The CDR3 spells CASSYNRDNRRGYTF. DNA for the CDR3: TGTGCCAGCAGCTACAACCGGGACAACCGGCGGGGCTACACCTTC.

The chain links TRBV5-1 to TRBJ2-7; 7 bases are a match to TRBD1. This CDR3 region has 16 residues. In germline, CDR1 is SGHRS, CDR2 YFSETQ. The junction had 15 bases not matched to a gene; V was cut back by 3 bases and J by 6 bases. CDR3 coding DNA: TGCGCCAGCAGCTACGGGCGAGCAGGGGGAATATCCGAGCAGTACTTC. It is translated as CASSYGRAGGISEQYF.

The table lists this clone with a few counts. This chain uses TRBV6-5 with TRBJ1-1; 10 bases are a match to TRBD1. The V gene end was trimmed by 5 bases and the J gene end by 11 bases; junction bases not matched to a gene: 14. The germline CDR1 and CDR2 sequences are MNHEY and SVGAGI. The CDR3 is made up of 15 amino acids. The chain's CDR3 is CASSTFLPGQGPAFF. The CDR3 DNA follows: TGTGCCAGCAGTACCTTCCTCCCGGGACAGGGGCCTGCTTTCTTT.

The chain is built from TRBV11-3 and TRBJ2-3; D is undetermined. CDR3 length equals 14 residues. Germline assignment: CDR1 SGHNT and CDR2 YENEEA. V was pared by 4 bases and J by 1 base, with 9 bases between. CDR3 amino acids: CASSSRLGTDTQYF. DNA of the CDR3: TGTGCCAGCAGCTCACGACTCGGCACAGATACGCAGTATTTT.

The V and J genes are TRBV9 and TRBJ1-1; a weak D match, TRBD1 (5 bases). The CDR3 covers 13 residues. CDR1 and CDR2 (germline): SGDLS, YYNGEE. Trimming shortened V by 7 bases and J by 1 base, and 11 bases separated the two germline ends. The CDR3 region is CASGPTGNTEAFF. The DNA for the CDR3 is TGTGCCAGCGGCCCCACAGGGAACACTGAAGCTTTCTTT. The whole variable domain, filled in from reference TRBV9 and TRBJ1-1, reads DSGVTQTPKHLITATGQRVTLRCSPRSGDLSVYWYQQSLDQGLQFLIQYYNGEERAKGNILERFSAQQFPDLHSELNLSSLELGDSALYFCASGPTGNTEAFFGQGTRLTVV.

The J gene is TRBJ1-2, the V gene TRBV6-5; a weak D match, TRBD1 (5 bases). Trimming cost V 2 bases and J 7 bases, with 14 bases left between them. CDR1 is MNHEY, CDR2 SVGAGI, per germline. The CDR3 has 14 residues. This CDR3 reads CASSYGVQGRGYTF. CDR3 DNA: TGTGCCAGCAGTTACGGAGTTCAGGGCCGTGGCTACACCTTC.

V and J are TRBV9 and TRBJ1-5, with D possibly TRBD1 on 6 matching bases. Trimming took off 3 bases at V and 6 bases at J, with 16 bases between the two ends. CDR1 is SGDLS, CDR2 YYNGEE, per germline. This CDR3 comprises 15 residues. The CDR3 coding sequence is TGTGCCAGCAGCGCCACTCAGGGGTTCGGTCAGCCCCAGCATTTT. Protein sequence: CASSATQGFGQPQHF.

This chain connects TRBV2 to TRBJ2-3; D is ambiguous. The CDR3 extends over 16 amino acids. Germline V gene lookup returns CDR1 SNHLY and CDR2 FYNNEI. The V end was cut by 1 base, the J end by 2 bases, with 13 bases between. Here the CDR3 reads CASSEDGPSYTDTQYF. CDR3 DNA: TGTGCCAGCAGTGAAGACGGTCCGAGCTACACAGATACGCAGTATTTT. The complete variable domain, with remaining parts taken from reference TRBV2 and TRBJ2-3, reads EPEVTQTPSHQVTQMGQEVILRCVPISNHLYFYWYRQILGQKVEFLVSFYNNEISEKSEIFDDQFSVERPDGSNFTLKIRSTKLEDSAMYFCASSEDGPSYTDTQYFGPGTRLTVL.

The chain recombines TRBV11-2 with TRBJ2-3; a possible D gene is TRBD2 (6 bases). Germline CDR1 SGHAT, CDR2 FQNNGV. Trimming removed 5 bases from V and 4 bases from J, with 16 bases in between. The CDR3 has 15 amino acids. The CDR3 nucleotides read TGTGCCAGCAGCCGATCGGGACTTCAAGCAGATACGCAGTATTTT. The encoded protein is CASSRSGLQADTQYF.

This rearrangement joins TRBV29-1 to TRBJ2-7; TRBD2 might be the D (6 bases). CDR1 and CDR2 (germline): SQVTM, ANQGSEA. The CDR3 loop spans 12 amino acids. Deletions cut 6 bases from V and 3 bases from J, with 12 bases between. As DNA, the CDR3 is TGCAGCGTCCGAGAGGGAGGCTACGAGCAGTACTTC. It codes for CSVREGGYEQYF.

The chain employs TRBV28 and TRBJ2-5, with 10 bases matching TRBD2. V gave up 6 bases and J gave up 2 bases; unmatched junction bases: 6. The CDR3 is made up of 15 amino acids. Germline V gives CDR1 MDHEN, CDR2 SYDVKM. CDR3 region: CASSRSGRGQETQYF. DNA for the CDR3: TGTGCCAGCAGCAGGAGCGGGAGGGGTCAAGAGACCCAGTACTTC.

Here the CDR3 DNA reads TGCGCCAGCAGCCAAGATACGACGGTAGCGGGACACCTCGAGCAGTACTTC. It yields the protein CASSQDTTVAGHLEQYF. This sequence joins TRBV4-1 and TRBJ2-7, with 8 bases that match TRBD2. Germline V gene data show CDR1 as MGHRA and CDR2 as YSYEKL. The ends lost 0 bases at V and 6 bases at J; junction bases unmatched: 13. The CDR3 totals 17 residues.

DNA of the CDR3: TGTGCCAGCAGTTTGGACAGGGGTCCGTACACCGGGGAGCTGTTTTTT. Its translation: CASSLDRGPYTGELFF. V is TRBV27 and J is TRBJ2-2, with TRBD1 identical over 9 bases. CDR1 and CDR2 (germline): MNHEY, SMNVEV (reference sequence). V trimming: 3 bases; J trimming: 3 bases; junction bases outside the gene matches: 5. CDR3 length: 16 residues.

This rearrangement joins TRBV6-5 to TRBJ2-7, with 9 bases identical to TRBD1. The germline CDR1 and CDR2 sequences are MNHEY and SVGAGI. Losses at the gene ends were 6 bases for V and 1 base for J; bases not matched to a gene: 4. This CDR3 spans 14 amino acids. For the CDR3, the DNA is TGTGCCAGCAGATCCGGGACAGGGTCCTACGAGCAGTACTTC. It specifies CASRSGTGSYEQYF.

The V and J genes are TRBV4-1 and TRBJ2-1, with 12 bases that match TRBD2. Trimming took 0 bases from V and 7 from J; bases not matched to a gene: 16. The V gene's germline CDR1 is MGHRA and CDR2 YSYEKL. The CDR3 runs to 20 residues. DNA of the CDR3: TGCGCCAGCAGCCAAGATAACCCTCCTATCGGGACTAGCGGGCCTAATGAGCAGTTCTTC. It encodes CASSQDNPPIGTSGPNEQFF.

The chain recombines TRBV5-1 with TRBJ2-1, with TRBD1 matching over 8 bases. Germline CDR1 and CDR2: SGHRS and YFSETQ. The CDR3 totals 14 residues. V was pared by 2 bases and J by 5 bases, with 3 bases of the junction left unmatched. As DNA, the CDR3 is TGCGCCAGCAGCTTATACAGGGGGGACAATGAGCAGTTCTTC. Translating gives CASSLYRGDNEQFF. Supplemented by reference TRBV5-1 and TRBJ2-1, the full variable domain reads KAGVTQTPRYLIKTRGQQVTLSCSPISGHRSVSWYQQTPGQGLQFLFEYFSETQRNKGNFPGRFSGRQFSNSRSEMNVSTLELGDSALYLCASSLYRGDNEQFFGPGTRLTVL.

The genes are TRBV12-3 or TRBV12-4 and TRBJ2-4; weak D call: TRBD2 (5 bases). This CDR3 region has 13 residues. Trimming took 1 base from V and 6 from J, leaving 7 bases between them. The CDR3 loop is CASSLGTRNIQYF. The CDR3 DNA sequence: TGTGCCAGCAGTTTAGGGACTCGAAACATTCAGTACTTC.

The V call is TRBV5-6, the J call TRBJ1-5; D gene unclear. This CDR3 region has 15 residues. Germline V gene sequence: CDR1 SGHDT, CDR2 YYEEEE. V was clipped by 2 bases and J by 0 bases, with 9 bases between them. In DNA form, the CDR3 reads TGTGCCAGCAGCTTCGGCGGTGGTAGCAATCAGCCCCAGCATTTT. Its protein is CASSFGGGSNQPQHF.

This chain uses TRBV19 with TRBJ2-1; 7 bases match TRBD1. The CDR3 has 15 amino acids. V gave up 4 bases and J gave up 2 bases; unmatched junction bases: 5. The germline V gene encodes CDR1 LNHDA and CDR2 SQIVND (reference sequence). CDR3 in DNA: TGTGCCAGTAGTACGACAGGGATCACCTACAATGAGCAGTTCTTC. Translated: CASSTTGITYNEQFF.